This T cell receptor beta chain was identified during a study of cytomegalovirus exposure and HLA in healthy donors. Overall study context: Prior work identified some 120 million unique TCR beta sequences in roughly 190 million T cells. General study points: When analyzed later, the rates of TCR association showed variation by HLA locus, with DRB1 the most and HLA-C the fewest. There were 164 TCR beta chains listed as cytomegalovirus-associated.

J lost 3 bases, V lost 0 bases, and 5 bases had no gene match. The germline V gene encodes CDR1 SEHNR and CDR2 FQNEAQ (reference sequence). There are 16 residues in the CDR3. The PCR made use of 60 Vbeta and 13 Jbeta primers. Authors' data handling: Later work found 65 million to 90 million unique TCR beta chains, with roughly 11 million shared. TCRdb's copy holds only in-frame clones and misses some; the assay was immunoSEQ multiplex PCR. That table is the source of V, J and clone size, and D and trimming were worked out from the DNA. This table has approximately 150,000 clones, 81% appearing once. In regard to this clone: Its antigen remains unidentified.

The source material was PBMCs. This receptor was taken from a woman aged 18-29 years in good health and CMV-seropositive. This chain connects TRBV7-9 to TRBJ2-7, with 10 bases identical to TRBD1. The CDR3 is CASSLALGQGSYEQYF. The CDR3, as DNA: TGTGCCAGCAGCTTAGCGTTGGGACAGGGGAGCTACGAGCAGTACTTC.